This T cell receptor (beta chain) derives from a study of blood T cells in healthy people across ages. Trimming pared 0 bases from V and 8 bases from J, leaving 5 bases between. The CDR3 runs to 12 residues. A sample-barcoded 5' primer and a J-beta primer mix were used in a second PCR of roughly 7 to 12 cycles. TCRdb independently ran MiXCR on the 5' RACE reads; one entry per CDR3 protein. The sample has around 1,700,000 distinct CDR3 sequences; 28% are singletons. The origin of this receptor is a woman aged 25-40 years in good health. Input material: blood. V and J are TRBV12-3 or TRBV12-4 and TRBJ2-1; D is unclear. The CDR3 nucleotides read TGTGCCAGCAGTTTAGCGATGGATGAGCAGTTCTTC. Protein product: CASSLAMDEQFF.